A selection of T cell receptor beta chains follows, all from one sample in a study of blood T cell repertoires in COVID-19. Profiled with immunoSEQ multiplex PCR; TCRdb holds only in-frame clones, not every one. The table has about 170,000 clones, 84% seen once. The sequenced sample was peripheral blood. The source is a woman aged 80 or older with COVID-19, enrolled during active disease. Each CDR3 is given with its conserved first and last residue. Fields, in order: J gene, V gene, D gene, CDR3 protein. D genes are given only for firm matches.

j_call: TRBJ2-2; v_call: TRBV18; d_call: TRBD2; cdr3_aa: CASSPLGGIDTGELFF
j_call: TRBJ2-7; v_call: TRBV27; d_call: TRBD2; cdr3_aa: CASSTRWSSGSREQYF
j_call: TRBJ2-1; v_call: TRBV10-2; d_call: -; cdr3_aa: CASSSRVLDNEQFF
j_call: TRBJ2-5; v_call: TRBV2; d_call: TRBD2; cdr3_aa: CASRAGLAGMKVETQYF
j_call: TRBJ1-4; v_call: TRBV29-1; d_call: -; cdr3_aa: CSVSGLEGEKLFF
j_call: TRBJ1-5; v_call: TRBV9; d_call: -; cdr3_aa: CASSRTRETNQPQHF
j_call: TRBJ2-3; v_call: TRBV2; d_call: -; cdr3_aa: CASVLRESTDTQYF
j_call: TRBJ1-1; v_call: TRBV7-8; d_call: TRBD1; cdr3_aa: CASSWTGLNTEAFF
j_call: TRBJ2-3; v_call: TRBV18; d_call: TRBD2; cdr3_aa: CASSPFSAGGEDTQYF
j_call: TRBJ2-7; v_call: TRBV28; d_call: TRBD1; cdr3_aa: CASSKPQGASYEQYF
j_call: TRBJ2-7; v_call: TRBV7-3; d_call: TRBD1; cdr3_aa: CASSLDRVRDEQYF
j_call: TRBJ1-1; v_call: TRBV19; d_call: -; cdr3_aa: CASLAGANTEAFF
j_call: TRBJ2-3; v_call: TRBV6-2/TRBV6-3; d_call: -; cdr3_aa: CASSYSISGAWITQYF
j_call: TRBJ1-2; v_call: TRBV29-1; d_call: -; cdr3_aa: CSVGQGNNYGYTF
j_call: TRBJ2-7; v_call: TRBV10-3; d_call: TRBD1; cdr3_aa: CAISADRDEQYF
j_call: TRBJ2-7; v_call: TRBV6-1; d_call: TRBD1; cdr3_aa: CASSEAGQGDYEQYF
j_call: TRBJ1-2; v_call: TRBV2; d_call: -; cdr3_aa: CASSERRGGYTF
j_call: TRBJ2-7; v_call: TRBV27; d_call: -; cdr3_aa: CASSFRESYEQYF
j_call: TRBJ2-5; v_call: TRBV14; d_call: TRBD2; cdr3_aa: CASSHRLAGGETQYF
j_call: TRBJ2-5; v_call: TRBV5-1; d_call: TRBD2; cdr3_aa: CASSGSGSDGETQYF
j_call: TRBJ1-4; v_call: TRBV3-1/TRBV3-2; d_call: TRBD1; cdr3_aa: CASSQGTGWAEKLFF
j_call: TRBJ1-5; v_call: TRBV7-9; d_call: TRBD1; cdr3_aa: CASSPGTVDLKDF
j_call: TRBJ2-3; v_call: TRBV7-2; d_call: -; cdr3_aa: CASSPTFWGGTPLF
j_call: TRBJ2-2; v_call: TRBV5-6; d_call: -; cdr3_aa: CASAGRLLNTGELFF
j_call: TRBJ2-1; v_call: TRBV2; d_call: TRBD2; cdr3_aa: CASSDPRASGRSDEQFF
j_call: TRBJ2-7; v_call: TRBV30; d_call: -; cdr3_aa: CAWSVRGAVRREEQYF
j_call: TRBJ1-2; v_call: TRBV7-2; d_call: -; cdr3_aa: CASSLAAGEGYTF
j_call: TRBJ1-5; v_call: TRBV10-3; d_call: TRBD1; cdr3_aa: CAIRDGQGGNQPQHF
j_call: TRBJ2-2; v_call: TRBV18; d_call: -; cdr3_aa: CASSPFTGNTGELFF
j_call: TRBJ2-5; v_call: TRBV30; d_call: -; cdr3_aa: CAWSVRGSGGRETQYF
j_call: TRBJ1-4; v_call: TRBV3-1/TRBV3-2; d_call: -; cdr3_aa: CASSPGLTNEKLFF
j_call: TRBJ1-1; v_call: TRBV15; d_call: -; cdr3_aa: CATSRDRVGLEAFF
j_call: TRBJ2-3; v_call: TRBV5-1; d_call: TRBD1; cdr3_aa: CASSSGQVTDTQYF
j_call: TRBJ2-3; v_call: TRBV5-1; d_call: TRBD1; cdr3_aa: CASSFEGGRSDTQYF
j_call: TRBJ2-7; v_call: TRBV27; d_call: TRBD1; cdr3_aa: CASSLFRGTGSSEQYF
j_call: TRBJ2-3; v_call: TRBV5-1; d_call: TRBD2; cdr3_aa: CASSLGASGVTDTQYF
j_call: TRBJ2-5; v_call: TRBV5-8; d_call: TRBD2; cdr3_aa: CASTLGISGRAGTGETQYF
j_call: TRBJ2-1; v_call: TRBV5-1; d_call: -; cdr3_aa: CASSLDSTYNEQFF
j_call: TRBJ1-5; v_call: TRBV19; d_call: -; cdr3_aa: CASSVLGGIGNQPQHF
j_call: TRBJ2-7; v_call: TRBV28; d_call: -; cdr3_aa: CASKGHGTYEQYF
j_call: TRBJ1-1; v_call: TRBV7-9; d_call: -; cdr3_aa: CASSLGQGDTEAFF
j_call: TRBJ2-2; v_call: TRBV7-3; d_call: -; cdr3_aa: CASSLSPLAANTGELFF
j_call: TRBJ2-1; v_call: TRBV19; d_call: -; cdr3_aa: CASSIQGTRVEQFF
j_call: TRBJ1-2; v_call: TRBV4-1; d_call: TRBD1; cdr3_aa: CASRRDRDYGYTF
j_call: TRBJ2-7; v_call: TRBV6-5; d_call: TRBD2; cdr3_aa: CASRKYLAGAYEQYF
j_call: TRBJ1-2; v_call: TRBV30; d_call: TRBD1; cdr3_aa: CAWDREFRGYTF
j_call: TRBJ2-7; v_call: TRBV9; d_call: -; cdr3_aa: CASSVVDWSYEQYF
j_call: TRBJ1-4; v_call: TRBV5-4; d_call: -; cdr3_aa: CASSPESTNEKLFF
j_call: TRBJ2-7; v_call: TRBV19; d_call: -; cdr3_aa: CASSRVSTYEQYF